The 12 T cell receptor beta chains listed next were all sequenced from one sample in a study of beta chain features in type 1 diabetes. Every isolated RNA sample was fully reverse transcribed, so sequencing captured expressed TCRB transcripts. Using immunoSEQ multiplex PCR, the repertoire was profiled, and TCRdb retains in-frame clones only, with some absent. This sample has over 350,000 clones, with about 15% found just once. The material sequenced was naive CD4+ T cells from blood. These receptors all stem from a woman aged 18 to 35 in good health.

In its sample, this clone was seen a few times. The chain has TRBV30 and TRBJ1-2; D not resolved. The CDR3 covers 13 residues. From germline, CDR1 is GTSNPN and CDR2 SVGIG (reference sequence). Trimming took off 1 base at V and 5 bases at J, with 11 bases between the two ends. For the CDR3, the DNA is TGTGCCTGGAGTGATGGCAGGCAATATGGCTACACCTTC. Translated, it gives CAWSDGRQYGYTF.

V gene TRBV7-2 combines with J gene TRBJ2-7, with TRBD2 matching 13 bases. The ends lost 5 bases at V and 6 bases at J; junction bases unmatched: 4. Germline-derived CDR1 and CDR2 are SGHTA and FQGNSA. This CDR3 contains 14 residues. The CDR3 DNA is TGTGCCAGCAGCCCGACTAGCGGGAGGACCGAGCAGTACTTC. Its protein product is CASSPTSGRTEQYF.

This clone was picked up a small number of times. This chain uses TRBV14 with TRBJ2-7; tentatively, D is TRBD2 (6 bases). V was shortened by 6 bases and J by 1 base, with 13 bases between the two germline ends. CDR3 length equals 14 residues. Germline assignment: CDR1 SGHDN and CDR2 FVKESK. The CDR3 reads CASRASALSYEQYF. CDR3 bases: TGTGCCAGCAGAGCTAGCGCCCTGTCCTACGAGCAGTACTTC.

CDR3 sequence reads: CSVERGPTGGYGYTF. DNA for the CDR3: TGCAGCGTTGAACGGGGACCCACAGGGGGCTATGGCTACACCTTC. The chain employs TRBV29-1 and TRBJ1-2; 8 bases fit TRBD1. Germline CDR1 and CDR2: SQVTM and ANQGSEA. With 2 bases clipped from V and 4 bases from J, the junction kept 9 bases outside the gene matches. CDR3 length equals 15 residues.

V and J are TRBV29-1 and TRBJ1-1, with D possibly TRBD1 on 5 matching bases. The CDR3 runs to 14 residues. Trimming shortened V by 2 bases and J by 1 base, and 11 bases separated the two germline ends. Germline-derived CDR1 and CDR2 are SQVTM and ANQGSEA. Written as DNA, the CDR3 is TGCAGCGTTGAACTCCCTACAGGGAACACTGAAGCTTTCTTT. Translated, it gives CSVELPTGNTEAFF.

The chain recombines TRBV11-2 with TRBJ2-5, with 8 positions matching TRBD2. V lost 1 base and J lost 4; bases outside the gene matches: 8. This CDR3 has 16 amino acids. Germline V gene sequence: CDR1 SGHAT, CDR2 FQNNGV. This chain's CDR3 is CASSLAREGRLETQYF. CDR3 nucleotides: TGTGCCAGCAGCTTAGCCCGGGAGGGCCGATTAGAGACCCAGTACTTC.

This chain connects TRBV2 to TRBJ2-7; 10 nucleotides line up with TRBD1. V lost 5 bases to trimming and J lost 6 bases; unmatched junction nucleotides: 10. From germline, CDR1 is SNHLY and CDR2 FYNNEI. CDR3 length: 15 residues. Here the CDR3 DNA reads TGTGCCAGCAGTTCCCGGACAGGGGGAGGAGGCGAGCAGTACTTC. This gives the protein CASSSRTGGGGEQYF.

CDR3 DNA: TGTGCCAGCAGCACGCTATCTAGCGGGGGCTCCTACGAGCAGTACTTC. Residues: CASSTLSSGGSYEQYF. The chain employs TRBV9 and TRBJ2-7; 10 bases align to TRBD2. The germline CDR1 and CDR2 sequences are SGDLS and YYNGEE. The CDR3 consists of 16 residues. Germline trimming cut 4 bases from V and 0 bases from J; bases unmatched to any gene: 7.

This clone was found a few times. V is TRBV30 and J is TRBJ2-1; 7 bases are shared with TRBD2. The germline V gene encodes CDR1 GTSNPN and CDR2 SVGIG (reference sequence). Germline trimming cut 8 bases from V and 3 bases from J; bases unmatched to any gene: 1. CDR3 size: 11 residues. In DNA, the CDR3 is TGTGCCCGCGGGAGCTACAATGAGCAGTTCTTC. This gives the protein CARGSYNEQFF.

The chain carries TRBV29-1 and TRBJ2-1; 14 nucleotides align to TRBD2. The germline V gene encodes CDR1 SQVTM and CDR2 ANQGSEA. CDR3 length: 15 amino acids. Trimming removed 6 bases from V and 7 bases from J; junction bases left unmatched: 8. CDR3 in amino acids: CSVPGTSGSWNEQFF. CDR3 sequence (DNA): TGCAGCGTACCCGGGACTAGCGGGAGTTGGAATGAGCAGTTCTTC.

This sequence joins TRBV7-9 and TRBJ1-1; weak D call: TRBD1 (6 bases). The CDR3 is made up of 16 amino acids. V lost 5 bases to trimming and J lost 4 bases, with 20 bases between them. Germline values: CDR1 SEHNR, CDR2 FQNEAQ (reference sequence). The DNA for the CDR3 is TGTGCCAGCAGCGTAGAGAAACAGGGCCGGGCCACTGAAGCTTTCTTT. It translates to CASSVEKQGRATEAFF.

This clone was seen more than once but under ten times. The chain joins TRBV28 to TRBJ2-1; 9 positions match TRBD2. Germline V lookup: CDR1 MDHEN, CDR2 SYDVKM. The V segment lost 2 bases and the J segment 8 bases; nucleotides outside the gene matches: 10. The CDR3 is 16 residues long. Here the CDR3 DNA reads TGTGCCAGCAGTTTACTCTCCGGGACTAGCCCCTATGAGCAGTTCTTC. This sequence encodes CASSLLSGTSPYEQFF.